The 22 T cell receptor beta chains below all came from one sample that was sequenced in a study of T cells in Graves' hyperthyroidism and ophthalmopathy. Amplified regions were TCR beta CDR3 sequences from RNA transcripts. HTBI primers drove first-round RT-PCR of the TCR CDR3. TCRdb redid the calling of the multiplex PCR reads with MiXCR, one entry per CDR3 protein. Counted here are 560,000 or so distinct CDR3 sequences, 15% to 20% occurring once; the ten biggest clones make up less than 55%. Sequencing was done on a sample of blood. The receptor set was obtained from a man in his forties with Graves' ophthalmopathy.

V usage is TRBV7-6 and J usage is TRBJ2-1, with 9 nucleotides matching TRBD2. Germline V gene data show CDR1 as SGHVS and CDR2 as FNYEAQ. V trimming: 3 bases; J trimming: 5 bases; junction bases outside the gene matches: 8. The CDR3 totals 16 residues. CDR3 amino acids: CASSLETSGDNNEQFF. The CDR3 DNA follows: TGTGCCAGCAGCTTGGAGACTAGCGGAGATAACAATGAGCAGTTCTTC. The whole variable domain, remainder taken from reference TRBV7-6 and TRBJ2-1, is GAGVSQSPRYKVTKRGQDVALRCDPISGHVSLYWYRQALGQGPEFLTYFNYEAQQDKSGLPNDRFSAERPEGSISTLTIQRTEQRDSAMYRCASSLETSGDNNEQFFGPGTRLTVL.

This clonotype was observed a handful of times. In DNA form, the CDR3 reads TGTGCCAGCCGGCAGGGGCCAGGCGGGGAGCTGTTTTTT. Protein: CASRQGPGGELFF. The V gene is TRBV2, the J gene TRBJ2-2; D perhaps matches TRBD1 (6 bases). The V end lost 8 bases, the J end lost 7 bases, and 14 bases lay between the germline ends. Germline values: CDR1 SNHLY, CDR2 FYNNEI. The CDR3 is 13 residues long.

The V gene is TRBV20-1, the J gene TRBJ2-3; D unresolved. The CDR3 contains 14 residues. Germline CDR1 reads DFQATT; CDR2 reads SNEGSKA (reference sequence). The V gene lost 0 bases and the J gene lost 1 base, with 8 bases spanning the gap. This CDR3 reads CSAREPARTDTQYF. The CDR3 DNA sequence: TGCAGTGCTAGAGAACCAGCCCGCACAGATACGCAGTATTTT.

This clonotype was seen many times. The J gene is TRBJ2-1, the V gene TRBV7-6; D is undetermined. Trimming pared 4 bases from V and 6 bases from J, leaving 13 bases between. Looked up from germline, CDR1 is SGHVS and CDR2 is FNYEAQ. This CDR3 is 14 amino acids long. CDR3 sequence (DNA): TGTGCCAGCAGCTCACCGGGCCCCGGCAATGAGCAGTTCTTC. Translated: CASSSPGPGNEQFF.

This clonotype has a handful of counts. The chain joins TRBV28 to TRBJ2-1; no definite D call. The CDR3 contains 11 residues. V lost 5 bases to trimming and J lost 5 bases, with 4 bases between them. CDR1 and CDR2 from the germline V gene are MDHEN and SYDVKM. CDR3 sequence (DNA): TGTGCCAGCAGTGCAAACAATGAGCAGTTCTTC. This codes for CASSANNEQFF.

The chain combines TRBV7-2 with TRBJ2-1, with TRBD2 matching over 7 bases. The V gene's germline CDR1 is SGHTA and CDR2 FQGNSA. V lost 6 bases, J lost 14 bases, and 7 bases stayed unmatched. The CDR3 consists of 11 residues. Here the CDR3 reads CASSEWSGEFF. The CDR3 region has the DNA TGTGCCAGCAGTGAATGGAGCGGGGAGTTCTTC.

This clonotype occurred a few times. One junction end does not reproduce the germline sequence, and a read error may be involved. V gene TRBV10-3 combines with J gene TRBJ2-1; 7 bases line up with TRBD1. Looked up from germline, CDR1 is ENHRY and CDR2 is SYGVKD. This CDR3 has 15 amino acids. CDR3 in DNA: TGTGCCACCAGTGACAAGGGACAGACAAACAATGAGCAGTTCTTC. This gives the protein CATSDKGQTNNEQFF.

The CDR3 bases are TGTGCCAGCAGCTTGGCCCTGGGGTCTAAAGAGACCCAGTACTTC. This translates into CASSLALGSKETQYF. The genes are TRBV7-9 and TRBJ2-5; D gene uncertain. This CDR3 has 15 amino acids. The V gene lost 3 bases and the J gene lost 3 bases, with 14 bases spanning the gap. Germline V CDR1 and CDR2: SEHNR, FQNEAQ (reference sequence). Full variable domain (remainder filled in from reference TRBV7-9 and TRBJ2-5): DTGVSQNPRHKITKRGQNVTFRCDPISEHNRLYWYRQTLGQGPEFLTYFQNEAQLEKSRLLSDRFSAERPKGSFSTLEIQRTEQGDSAMYLCASSLALGSKETQYFGPGTRLLVL.

This chain links TRBV2 with TRBJ1-5; 9 bases are a match to TRBD1. This CDR3 contains 14 residues. The germline V gene encodes CDR1 SNHLY and CDR2 FYNNEI. With V trimmed by 8 bases and J by 2 bases, 4 bases remained unmatched. CDR3 residues: CASGRDRGNQPQHF. The CDR3 nucleotides are TGTGCCAGCGGCCGGGACAGGGGCAATCAGCCCCAGCATTTT.

At least ten counts were recorded for this clonotype. CDR3 loop: CASSGRGLAGTGELFF. The DNA for the CDR3 is TGTGCCAGCAGTGGACGTGGGCTAGCGGGAACCGGGGAGCTGTTTTTT. The chain links TRBV12-3 or TRBV12-4 to TRBJ2-2; 9 bases align to TRBD2. This CDR3 is 16 amino acids long. V was pared by 5 bases and J by 5 bases, with 9 bases of the junction left unmatched.

This clonotype has more than one count but fewer than ten. The chain has TRBV2 and TRBJ2-3, with D possibly being TRBD1 (5 bases). The CDR3 is 13 amino acids. Germline CDR1 SNHLY, CDR2 FYNNEI. Between the trimmed V and J ends, which lost 1 base and 6 bases, there was a span of 8 bases. CDR3 nucleotides: TGTGCCAGCAGTGAAGGGGGCGTGGATACGCAGTATTTT. It codes for CASSEGGVDTQYF.

The chain is built from TRBV9 and TRBJ2-2; 8 nucleotides align to TRBD2. The germline V gene has CDR1 SGDLS and CDR2 YYNGEE. V shed 0 bases, J shed 4 bases, and the junction held 8 bases outside the gene matches. The CDR3 sequence is 17 residues long. CDR3 sequence: CASSVVDLAGPTGELFF. CDR3 nucleotides: TGTGCCAGCAGCGTAGTGGATTTAGCGGGGCCCACCGGGGAGCTGTTTTTT.

This sequence joins TRBV20-1 and TRBJ1-2; 11 bases map to TRBD1. Germline V gene lookup returns CDR1 DFQATT and CDR2 SNEGSKA (reference sequence). The CDR3 extends over 15 amino acids. V gave up 5 bases and J gave up 4 bases; unmatched junction bases: 9. This chain's CDR3 is CSARSRDRGAYGYTF. CDR3 DNA sequence: TGCAGTGCTCGGTCCCGGGACAGGGGGGCCTATGGCTACACCTTC.

This sequence joins TRBV6-2 or TRBV6-3 and TRBJ2-7, with 11 bases fitting TRBD2. Germline lookup yields CDR1 MNHEY and CDR2 SVGEGT. Unmatched junction bases numbered 7, after V lost 9 bases and J lost 6 bases. This CDR3 has 13 residues. The CDR3 spells CASCLAGGSEQYF. For the CDR3, the DNA is TGTGCCAGTTGCCTAGCGGGAGGTTCCGAGCAGTACTTC.

The chain links TRBV24-1 to TRBJ2-5; possible D gene TRBD1, 6 bases. In germline, CDR1 is KGHDR, CDR2 SFDVKD. Trimming cost V 4 bases and J 7 bases, with 21 bases left between them. This CDR3 is 16 amino acids long. The CDR3 is CATSDRGQYAVGTQYF. The CDR3 DNA sequence: TGTGCCACCAGTGACCGCGGACAGTACGCCGTGGGGACCCAGTACTTC.

There are a few counts of this clonotype. This rearrangement joins TRBV10-3 to TRBJ1-2, with a weak D call TRBD1 (6 bases). The V gene's germline CDR1 is ENHRY and CDR2 SYGVKD. The CDR3 loop spans 16 amino acids. Trimming removed 6 bases from V and 3 bases from J, with 20 bases in between. DNA of the CDR3: TGTGCCATCAGCCAGCAGGACAGCCCCGCGGACTATGGCTACACCTTC. It specifies CAISQQDSPADYGYTF.

The V gene is TRBV12-3 or TRBV12-4, the J gene TRBJ2-3; D is unresolved. The CDR3 extends over 12 amino acids. Trimming left V 10 bases short and J 4 bases short, with 12 bases between. The CDR3 DNA sequence: TGTGCCACCACACCCCTTGCAGATACGCAGTATTTT. Translated, it gives CATTPLADTQYF.

This clonotype was detected many times. The V call is TRBV30, the J call TRBJ1-2; TRBD1 agrees at 9 bases. The CDR3 is made up of 13 amino acids. Germline trimming cut 5 bases from V and 5 bases from J; bases unmatched to any gene: 6. Germline assignment: CDR1 GTSNPN and CDR2 SVGIG (reference sequence). This CDR3 reads CAWGVQGAYGYTF. The CDR3, as DNA: TGTGCCTGGGGGGTACAGGGGGCTTATGGCTACACCTTC.

On this clonotype: An end of the junction differs from the germline gene, which may be a read error. The chain has TRBV28 and TRBJ1-3, with 7 bases identical to TRBD1. Germline CDR1 reads MDHEN; CDR2 reads SYDVKM. The CDR3 length is 19 residues. The CDR3 DNA sequence: TGTGCCAGCAGTACCCCCTCGCTTGGGGACAGAATCTCTGGAAACGCCATATATTTT. This codes for CASSTPSLGDRISGNAIYF.

The table lists this clonotype with a few counts. This CDR3 reads CASSSRTGGNEQFF. The CDR3 nucleotides read TGTGCCAGCAGCTCCAGGACAGGGGGCAATGAGCAGTTCTTC. The chain links TRBV6-1 to TRBJ2-1, with 10 positions matching TRBD1. The length of the CDR3 is 14 residues. CDR1 is MNHNS and CDR2 is SASEGT in the germline V gene. The J segment lost 6 bases and the V segment lost 6 bases, leaving 5 bases of the junction unmatched.

A few counts support this clonotype. The rearrangement uses TRBV7-6 and TRBJ2-5; 7 bases agree with TRBD2. The CDR3 spans 12 residues. V lost 5 bases, J lost 7 bases, and 4 bases stayed unmatched. Looked up from germline, CDR1 is SGHVS and CDR2 is FNYEAQ. The CDR3, as DNA: TGTGCCAGCAGCCCCTGGGGGGGGACCCAGTACTTC. This codes for CASSPWGGTQYF.

This clonotype showed up many times. The chain uses TRBV20-1 and TRBJ2-3; the match to TRBD2 covers 7 bases. V lost 2 bases, J lost 2 bases, and 7 bases stayed unmatched. The length of the CDR3 is 15 residues. Germline assignment: CDR1 DFQATT and CDR2 SNEGSKA (reference sequence). The DNA for the CDR3 is TGCAGTGCTAGACTAGGACTAGGTTTCACAGATACGCAGTATTTT. It is translated as CSARLGLGFTDTQYF.